This record concerns one T cell receptor (beta chain) sequence. Clinical histories supplied by participants themselves formed the basis of cohort assignment. V was clipped by 10 bases and J by 4 bases, with 14 bases between them. Germline V gene sequence: CDR1 MDHEN, CDR2 SYDVKM. The CDR3 is 13 residues long. The sample is drawn from a study of blood T cell repertoires in COVID-19. Only in-frame clones appear in the TCRdb table, and some are missing; sequencing was by immunoSEQ multiplex PCR. The sample carries about 200,000 clones, around nine tenths recorded once. The chain couples TRBV28 to TRBJ1-5; unclear D gene. The source of this sequence is a woman aged 25 to 39 with acute COVID-19. The sample taken for sequencing was PBMCs or T cells enriched from blood (not recorded which). CDR3 region: CAISGGLNQPQHF. CDR3 in DNA: TGTGCCATCTCAGGTGGACTAAATCAGCCCCAGCATTTT.